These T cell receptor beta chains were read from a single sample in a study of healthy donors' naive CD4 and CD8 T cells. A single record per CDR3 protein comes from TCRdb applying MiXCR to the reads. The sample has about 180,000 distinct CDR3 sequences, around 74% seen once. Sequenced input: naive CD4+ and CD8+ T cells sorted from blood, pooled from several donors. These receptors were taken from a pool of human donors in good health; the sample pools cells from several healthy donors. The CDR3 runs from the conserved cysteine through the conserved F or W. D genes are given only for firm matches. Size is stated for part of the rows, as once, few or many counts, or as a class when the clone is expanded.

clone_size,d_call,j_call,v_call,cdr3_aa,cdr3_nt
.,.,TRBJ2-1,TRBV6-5,CASSGSSGYNEQFF,TGTGCCAGCAGCGGATCAAGCGGCTACAATGAGCAGTTCTTC
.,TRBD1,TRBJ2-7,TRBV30,CAWSIGQGYEQYF,TGTGCCTGGAGTATTGGACAGGGCTACGAGCAGTACTTC
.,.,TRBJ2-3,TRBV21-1,CASNLPRTATDTQYF,TGTGCCAGCAACCTACCAAGGACAGCCACAGATACGCAGTATTTT
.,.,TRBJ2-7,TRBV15,CATSGFSEGSYEQYF,TGTGCCACCAGCGGATTTAGCGAGGGCTCCTACGAGCAGTACTTC
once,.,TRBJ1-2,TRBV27,CASSPVVGVGYTF,TGTGCCAGCAGTCCGGTCGTTGGGGTTGGCTACACCTTC
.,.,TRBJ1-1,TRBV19,CASDPGPGRLNTEAFF,TGTGCCAGCGACCCGGGCCCGGGGCGCCTGAACACTGAAGCTTTCTTT
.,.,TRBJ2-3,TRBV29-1,CSVSRGVVGDTQYF,TGCAGCGTTTCCAGGGGGGTTGTTGGGGATACGCAGTATTTT
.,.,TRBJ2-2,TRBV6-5,CASSGTLTTGELFF,TGTGCCAGCAGCGGGACCCTCACCACCGGGGAGCTGTTTTTT
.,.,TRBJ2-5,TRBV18,CASSPRALETQYF,TGTGCCAGCTCACCAAGGGCTTTGGAGACCCAGTACTTC
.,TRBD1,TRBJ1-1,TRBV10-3,CAINTGGPNTEAFF,TGTGCCATCAATACAGGGGGCCCGAACACTGAAGCTTTCTTT
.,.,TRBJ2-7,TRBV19,CASSPQGTEQYF,TGTGCCAGTAGTCCCCAGGGGACCGAGCAGTACTTC
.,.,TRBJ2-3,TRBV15,CAFRARSTDTQYF,TGTGCCTTCAGGGCCAGGAGCACAGATACGCAGTATTTT
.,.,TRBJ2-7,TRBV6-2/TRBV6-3,CASSPDSNEQYF,TGTGCCAGCAGTCCGGACAGCAACGAGCAGTACTTC
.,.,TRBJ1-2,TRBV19,CASSIGRSSVYGYTF,TGTGCCAGTAGTATAGGACGGAGCTCCGTCTATGGCTACACCTTC
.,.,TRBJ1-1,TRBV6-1,CASMRRVTEAFF,TGTGCCAGCATGCGGAGGGTTACTGAAGCTTTCTTT
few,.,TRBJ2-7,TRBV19,CASKGTPYEQYF,TGTGCCAGTAAGGGGACACCCTACGAGCAGTACTTC
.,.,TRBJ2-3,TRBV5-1,CASSLEGTRRGDTQYF,TGCGCCAGCAGCTTGGAAGGTACACGGAGAGGTGATACGCAGTATTTT
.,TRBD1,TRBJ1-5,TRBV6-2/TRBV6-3,CASRQDRGSNQPQHF,TGTGCCAGCAGGCAGGACAGGGGTAGCAATCAGCCCCAGCATTTT
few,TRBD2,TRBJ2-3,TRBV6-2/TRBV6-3,CASSSSGLAYSTDTQYF,TGTGCCAGCAGTTCCTCGGGACTAGCGTACAGCACAGATACGCAGTATTTT
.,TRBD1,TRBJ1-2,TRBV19,CASRRGQGYGYTF,TGTGCCAGTCGACGGGGACAGGGGTATGGCTACACCTTC
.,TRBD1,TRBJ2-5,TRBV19,CASSIIGQGRETQYF,TGTGCCAGTAGTATTATTGGACAGGGGAGAGAGACCCAGTACTTC
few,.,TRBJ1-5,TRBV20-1,CSASRDRTNQPQHF,TGCAGTGCTAGTCGTGACAGGACCAATCAGCCCCAGCATTTT
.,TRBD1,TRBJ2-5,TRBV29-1,CSVDGDRVQETQYF,TGCAGCGTTGATGGGGACAGGGTCCAAGAGACCCAGTACTTC
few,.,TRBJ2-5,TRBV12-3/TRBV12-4,CASSLVPGQETQYF,TGTGCCAGCAGTTTGGTCCCAGGTCAAGAGACCCAGTACTTC
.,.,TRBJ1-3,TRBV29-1,CSVLKAGNTIYF,TGCAGCGTTCTCAAAGCTGGAAACACCATATATTTT
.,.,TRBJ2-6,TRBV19,CASRMPSGANVLTF,TGTGCCAGTAGGATGCCCTCTGGGGCCAACGTCCTGACTTTC
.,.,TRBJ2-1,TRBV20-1,CSARDFSANNPNEQFF,TGCAGTGCTAGAGATTTCTCGGCTAATAACCCGAATGAGCAGTTCTTC
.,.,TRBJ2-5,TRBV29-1,CSGRRGPETETQYF,TGCAGCGGGAGGCGGGGGCCCGAGACGGAGACCCAGTACTTC
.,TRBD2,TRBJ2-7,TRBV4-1,CASSPRIGRDYEQYF,TGCGCCAGCAGCCCGCGAATCGGGAGGGACTACGAGCAGTACTTC
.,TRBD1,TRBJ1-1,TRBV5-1,CASSWGTGFDQNTEAFF,TGCGCCAGCAGCTGGGGGACAGGGTTTGACCAGAACACTGAAGCTTTCTTT
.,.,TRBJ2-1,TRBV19,CATTGGLNEQFF,TGTGCCACGACGGGGGGCCTCAATGAGCAGTTCTTC
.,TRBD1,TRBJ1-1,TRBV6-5,CASRQGATEAFF,TGTGCCAGCAGACAGGGGGCCACTGAAGCTTTCTTT
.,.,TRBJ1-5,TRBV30,CACQPDGDQPQHF,TGTGCCTGCCAGCCCGACGGTGATCAGCCCCAGCATTTT
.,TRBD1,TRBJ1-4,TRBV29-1,CSAKPTPGQGWVILFF,TGCAGTGCAAAACCTACACCGGGACAGGGGTGGGTCATCCTGTTTTTT
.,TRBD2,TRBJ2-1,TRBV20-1,CSARKTSGRGKWDNEQFF,TGCAGTGCTAGAAAAACTAGCGGGAGGGGTAAATGGGACAATGAGCAGTTCTTC
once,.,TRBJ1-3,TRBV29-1,CSVQGRLGNTIYF,TGCAGCGTTCAGGGCCGGTTGGGAAACACCATATATTTT
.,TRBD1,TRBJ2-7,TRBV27,CASSDRVYEQYF,TGTGCCAGCAGCGACAGGGTCTACGAGCAGTACTTC
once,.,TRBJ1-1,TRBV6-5,CASRAGGEATEAFF,TGTGCCAGCAGAGCCGGAGGGGAGGCCACTGAAGCTTTCTTT
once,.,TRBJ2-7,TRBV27,CASSFSKTGLPKYHEQYF,TGTGCCAGCAGTTTCTCAAAGACCGGACTGCCTAAGTACCACGAGCAGTACTTC
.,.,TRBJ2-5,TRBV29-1,CSVDGALRGRPEGETQYF,TGCAGCGTTGACGGGGCCCTTAGAGGGAGGCCCGAGGGGGAGACCCAGTACTTC
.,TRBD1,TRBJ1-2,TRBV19,CASSHGTGVEGYTF,TGTGCCAGTAGCCATGGGACAGGAGTGGAGGGCTACACCTTC
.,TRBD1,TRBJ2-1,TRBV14,CASSLTGMPYNEQFF,TGTGCCAGCAGCCTGACAGGGATGCCCTACAATGAGCAGTTCTTC
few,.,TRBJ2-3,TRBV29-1,CSIPRGDTQYF,TGCAGTATCCCCCGCGGCGATACGCAGTATTTT
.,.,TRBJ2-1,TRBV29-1,CSTGVGSNEQFF,TGCAGCACCGGAGTGGGGTCCAATGAGCAGTTCTTC
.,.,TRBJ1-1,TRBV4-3,CASSQVPGELAEAFF,TGCGCCAGCAGCCAAGTTCCAGGGGAACTTGCTGAAGCTTTCTTT